This TCR beta chain appears in the sequencing data of a study of response to subunit inactivated influenza vaccine. Study-level findings and limits: Researchers suggested that each seasonal influenza vaccination recruits few new T cells.

Germline V gives CDR1 LGHDT, CDR2 YNNKEL (reference sequence). Trimming stripped 4 bases from V and 8 bases from J, with 15 bases between. The CDR3 covers 15 residues. MiXCR, run by TCRdb on the RT-PCR reads, gives a single entry per CDR3 protein. Of around 580,000 distinct CDR3 sequences listed, about 12% are singletons. On this clonotype: No antigen is known for it.

This material consisted of PBMCs from blood, taken on the day of vaccination. The chain has TRBV3-1 and TRBJ1-6, with D possibly TRBD1 on 6 matching bases. The receptor comes from a middle-aged man who received an inactivated influenza vaccine. CDR3 sequence reads: CASSPVQDSYSPLHF. CDR3 nucleotide sequence: TGTGCCAGCAGCCCGGTCCAGGACAGCTATTCACCCCTCCACTTT.